These T cell receptor beta chains were read from a single sample in a study of blood T cell repertoires in COVID-19. Assay: immunoSEQ multiplex PCR; the TCRdb copy retains only in-frame clones and omits some. The sample has 200,000 to 250,000 clones; about nine tenths are singletons. Sample: peripheral blood. All receptors derive from a woman aged 60-75 years with acute or convalescent COVID-19. Each CDR3 is given with its conserved first and last residue. D genes are given only for firm matches. Size is omitted from some rows. Given values are once, few, many or a class for expanded clones.

>-|TRBJ1-5|TRBV19|TRBD1
TGTGCCAGTAGTAAGGGAGGCAGGGGGGGCAATCAGCCCCAGCATTTT
CASSKGGRGGNQPQHF
>-|TRBJ2-4|TRBV7-2|-
TGTGCCAGCAGGAAGGGGCCGCACAAAAACATTCAGTACTTC
CASRKGPHKNIQYF
>-|TRBJ2-2|TRBV11-3|TRBD1
TGTGCCAGCAGCTTAGATGGGGGACAGGGGACCGGGGAGCTGTTTTTT
CASSLDGGQGTGELFF
>-|TRBJ2-1|TRBV11-2|TRBD2
TGTGCCAGCAGCACCGCCCGGCTAGCGGCTAACAATGAGCAGTTCTTC
CASSTARLAANNEQFF
>-|TRBJ1-4|TRBV28|TRBD1
TGTGCCAGCAGTACTACCGACCGGGACAGGGAGGAAAAACTGTTTTTT
CASSTTDRDREEKLFF
>-|TRBJ1-4|TRBV28|-
TGTGCCAGCAGTGGGCAGTTAAGAGAAAAACTGTTTTTT
CASSGQLREKLFF
>-|TRBJ1-6|TRBV6-4|TRBD1
TGTGCCAGCAGTGACGGTGACAGGGGGGATTCACCCCTCCACTTT
CASSDGDRGDSPLHF
>-|TRBJ2-7|TRBV11-3|-
TGTGCCAGCAGCTTAGACGTAGCGGCCTACGAGCAGTACTTC
CASSLDVAAYEQYF
>-|TRBJ1-4|TRBV6-5|-
TGTGCCAGCAGTTGGGGGGGTGTCAATGAAAAACTGTTTTTT
CASSWGGVNEKLFF
>-|TRBJ2-5|TRBV3-1/TRBV3-2|-
TGTGCCAGCAGCTCAAGCTATAGCGGAAGAGAGACCCAGTACTTC
CASSSSYSGRETQYF
>-|TRBJ2-3|TRBV2|TRBD2
TGTGCCAGCACGGAAGGGGTCTTGAGCGGGAGGACTAGCACAGATACGCAGTATTTT
CASTEGVLSGRTSTDTQYF
>-|TRBJ2-7|TRBV6-5|-
TGTGCCAGCAGTTTCGGGGGTCACGAGCAGTACTTC
CASSFGGHEQYF
>-|TRBJ2-7|TRBV3-1/TRBV3-2|-
TGTGCCAGCAGCCCACAAGCCAGGGTTGTTTACGAGCAGTACTTC
CASSPQARVVYEQYF
>-|TRBJ1-1|TRBV7-8|TRBD1
TGTGCCAGCAGCCTTTGGACAGGGGCGCCTGAAGCTTTCTTT
CASSLWTGAPEAFF
>-|TRBJ2-7|TRBV4-1|-
TGCGCCAGCAGCCAAGAAAGCTACTCCGATGTGAGCTCCTACGAGCAGTACTTC
CASSQESYSDVSSYEQYF
>-|TRBJ1-2|TRBV23-1|TRBD1
TGCGCCAGCAGTCAACCGGGACAGTATGACTATGGCTACACCTTC
CASSQPGQYDYGYTF
>once|TRBJ2-3|TRBV6-1|TRBD2
TGTGCCAGCAGTGATAGCGGGTACAGCACAGATACGCAGTATTTT
CASSDSGYSTDTQYF
>once|TRBJ1-5|TRBV6-2/TRBV6-3|-
TGTGCCAGCAGTCAGACCGGGGGGCCCGCAGGCAATCAGCCCCAGCATTTT
CASSQTGGPAGNQPQHF
>-|TRBJ2-7|TRBV28|TRBD1
TGTGCCAGCAGCTTCCGGGACAGGTTCAACGAGCAGTACTTC
CASSFRDRFNEQYF
>-|TRBJ1-1|TRBV6-6|-
TGTGCCAGCAGCCCCGGGGGGAACACTGAAGCTTTCTTT
CASSPGGNTEAFF
>-|TRBJ2-5|TRBV2|TRBD1
TGTGCCAGCAGGGGACAGCCTCAAGAGACCCAGTACTTC
CASRGQPQETQYF
>once|TRBJ1-6|TRBV4-1|TRBD1
TGCGCCAGCAGCCAAGTTACGGGACAGAATAATTCACCCCTCCACTTT
CASSQVTGQNNSPLHF
>-|TRBJ2-3|TRBV7-9|-
TGTGCCAGCAGCCCACGTGGAGGGACAGATACGCAGTATTTT
CASSPRGGTDTQYF
>-|TRBJ1-1|TRBV11-2|-
TGTGCCAGCAGCTTAAGCTGGCAGGCCAACACTGAAGCTTTCTTT
CASSLSWQANTEAFF
>-|TRBJ2-7|TRBV6-5|-
TGTGCCAGCAGTTACTCGAACCTAGGTGGCTCCTACGAGCAGTACTTC
CASSYSNLGGSYEQYF
>-|TRBJ1-1|TRBV6-5|-
TGTGCCAGCAGTTACATTACCAGGGCGAACACTGAAGCTTTCTTT
CASSYITRANTEAFF
>-|TRBJ2-2|TRBV6-5|TRBD2
TGTGCCAGCACCCCGGGGGGAGCCACCGGGGAGCTGTTTTTT
CASTPGGATGELFF
>few|TRBJ1-5|TRBV28|TRBD1
TGTGCCAGCAGCCTGACAGGGAATAATCAGCCCCAGCATTTT
CASSLTGNNQPQHF
>-|TRBJ2-1|TRBV29-1|-
TGCAGCGTTGAAGCCACCGGGACAAACAATGAGCAGTTCTTC
CSVEATGTNNEQFF
>-|TRBJ2-1|TRBV6-6|TRBD2
TGTGCCAGCAGTTACGGGGCGGGGGTGCACAATGAGCAGTTCTTC
CASSYGAGVHNEQFF
>once|TRBJ1-1|TRBV19|TRBD1
TGTGCCAGTAGTATAGGTCTCGGAGGGACAGGTGAAGCTTTCTTT
CASSIGLGGTGEAFF
>once|TRBJ1-4|TRBV3-1/TRBV3-2|TRBD1
TGTGCCAGCAGCCACTTGACAGGGGGAGGTGAAAAACTGTTTTTT
CASSHLTGGGEKLFF
>-|TRBJ1-1|TRBV30|-
TGTGCCTGGAGTGTAGGGGCGGTGAACACTGAAGCTTTCTTT
CAWSVGAVNTEAFF
>-|TRBJ1-1|TRBV30|-
TGTGCCTGGAGTGTCGAGGGAGTAAACACTGAAGCTTTCTTT
CAWSVEGVNTEAFF
>-|TRBJ2-3|TRBV12-3/TRBV12-4|-
TGTGCCAGCAGCCCTAGTGGCACAGATACGCAGTATTTT
CASSPSGTDTQYF
>-|TRBJ2-3|TRBV30|TRBD2
TGTGCCTGGAGCGCCCCACTAGCGGGGGGGCGGAATACGCAGTATTTT
CAWSAPLAGGRNTQYF
>-|TRBJ2-5|TRBV7-7|TRBD2
TGTGCTAGCAGCGTATCCGGGACTAGCGGGGTAGAGACCCAGTACTTC
CASSVSGTSGVETQYF
>-|TRBJ1-2|TRBV28|TRBD1
TGTGCCAGCAGTCCTTCAGGGGGCCTGGACTATGGCTACACCTTC
CASSPSGGLDYGYTF
>-|TRBJ1-6|TRBV19|TRBD1
TGTGCCTCAGGAGGGACAGGGCTGAACTTT
CASGGTGLNF
>-|TRBJ1-6|TRBV7-2|TRBD1
TGTGCCAGCAGGCGACAGGGGGATAATTCACCCCTCCACTTT
CASRRQGDNSPLHF
>many|TRBJ2-2|TRBV30|TRBD2
TGTGCCTGGAGTGTAGATGGGACTAGCGTCCCGAACACCGGGGAGCTGTTTTTT
CAWSVDGTSVPNTGELFF
>-|TRBJ2-7|TRBV11-2|-
TGTGCCAGCAGCTTAAGGGGGTACGAGCAGTACTTC
CASSLRGYEQYF
>-|TRBJ2-3|TRBV11-2|-
TGTGCCAGCAGCTTAGTACCTAGCGGCACAGATACGCAGTATTTT
CASSLVPSGTDTQYF
>-|TRBJ2-6|TRBV9|-
TGTGCCAGCAGCGTAGTTGGCGGGACTGGGGCCAACGTCCTGACTTTC
CASSVVGGTGANVLTF
>-|TRBJ2-5|TRBV2|TRBD2
TGTGCCAGCGCGGGAGCGGGAGAGACCCAGTACTTC
CASAGAGETQYF
>-|TRBJ2-7|TRBV7-2|-
TGTGCCAGCAGCCTAGGGGAGACCCTATCCTACGAGCAGTACTTC
CASSLGETLSYEQYF
>many|TRBJ2-3|TRBV5-6|TRBD2
TGTGCCAGCAGTTCTGTCGGGAGGGGGGGCGTCCATACGCAGTATTTT
CASSSVGRGGVHTQYF
>once|TRBJ1-4|TRBV20-1|-
TGCAGTGCCAGGGAAGGGGTAAAACTGTTTTTT
CSAREGVKLFF
>-|TRBJ2-3|TRBV30|-
TGTGCCTGGAGTTCCAGCGGGAGCACAGATACGCAGTATTTT
CAWSSSGSTDTQYF
>-|TRBJ2-7|TRBV11-2|TRBD1
TGTGCCAGCACCTTAAGGTGGCCCCGGGACAGGGGAATTGACGAGCAGTACTTC
CASTLRWPRDRGIDEQYF
>-|TRBJ2-1|TRBV5-1|-
TGCGCCAGCAGTACTAGGAGGAGCTCCTACAATGAGCAGTTCTTC
CASSTRRSSYNEQFF
>few|TRBJ2-5|TRBV5-4|TRBD2
TGTGCCAGCAGCCGCCCGGGCGGGGGGGAGACCCAGTACTTC
CASSRPGGGETQYF
>-|TRBJ2-7|TRBV24-1|TRBD2
TGTGCCACCAGTGATTCCCGAGGCGGGAGGGGCCCCTACGAGCAGTACTTC
CATSDSRGGRGPYEQYF
>-|TRBJ1-1|TRBV28|TRBD1
TGTGCCAGCAGTCCCCGGGACAGGAGGAACACTGAAGCTTTCTTT
CASSPRDRRNTEAFF
>-|TRBJ1-2|TRBV4-2|TRBD1
TGTGCCAGCAGCCAGATAGGACAGGCCTATGGCTACACCTTC
CASSQIGQAYGYTF
>-|TRBJ1-4|TRBV28|-
TGTGCCAGCAGTTTAGCGGGCAGTAATCAGGAAAAACTGTTTTTT
CASSLAGSNQEKLFF
>few|TRBJ2-1|TRBV4-2|-
TGTGCCAGCAGCCAAGAGGCCCGGGGCTCCTACAATGAGCAGTTCTTC
CASSQEARGSYNEQFF